A single sample gave rise to the 23 T cell receptor beta chains below, sequenced in a study of cytomegalovirus exposure and HLA in healthy donors. It was with 60 Vbeta and 13 Jbeta primers that the PCR ran. TCRdb's copy holds only in-frame clones and misses some; the assay was immunoSEQ multiplex PCR. This sample yields about 52,000 clones, of which about three quarters are seen a single time; nearly 3% belongs to the top ten. Source material: PBMCs. These receptors were obtained from a man aged 18-30 years in good health and CMV-seronegative.

The chain has TRBV7-9 and TRBJ2-1; D unresolved. Trimming shortened V by 4 bases and J by 5 bases, and 9 bases separated the two germline ends. This CDR3 contains 13 residues. Germline V gene lookup returns CDR1 SEHNR and CDR2 FQNEAQ (reference sequence). The CDR3 coding sequence is TGTGCCAGCAGCTCATACTCTCACAATGAGCAGTTCTTC. Its translation: CASSSYSHNEQFF.

In its sample, this clone was seen a few times. V and J are TRBV4-1 and TRBJ1-5, with D maybe TRBD1 (6 bases). The CDR3 contains 17 residues. Germline V gives CDR1 MGHRA, CDR2 YSYEKL. Trimming took 5 bases from V and 0 from J, leaving 17 bases between them. The DNA of the CDR3 is TGCGCCAGCAGCGGACAGTTTCTTGCCTTTAGCAATCAGCCCCAGCATTTT. Its translation: CASSGQFLAFSNQPQHF.

This chain connects TRBV5-4 to TRBJ2-1, with 11 bases matching TRBD2. There are 18 residues in the CDR3. CDR1 and CDR2 (germline): SGHNT, YYREEE (reference sequence). V was clipped by 4 bases and J by 5 bases; unmatched bases: 14. Here the CDR3 reads CASSPDRERLAGHNEQFF. As DNA, the CDR3 is TGTGCCAGCAGCCCGGACAGGGAACGACTAGCGGGACACAATGAGCAGTTCTTC. Filled out from reference TRBV5-4 and TRBJ2-1, the complete variable domain reads ETGVTQSPTHLIKTRGQQVTLRCSSQSGHNTVSWYQQALGQGPQFIFQYYREEENGRGNFPPRFSGLQFPNYSSELNVNALELDDSALYLCASSPDRERLAGHNEQFFGPGTRLTVL.

The rearrangement joins TRBV10-3 to TRBJ1-2; 8 bases match TRBD1. V trimming: 2 bases; J trimming: 6 bases; junction bases outside the gene matches: 8. Looked up from germline, CDR1 is ENHRY and CDR2 is SYGVKD. This CDR3 is built from 15 residues. The CDR3 loop reads CAISERPGGVDGYTF. The CDR3, as DNA: TGTGCCATCAGTGAGCGGCCAGGGGGCGTCGATGGCTACACCTTC.

The chain employs TRBV7-2 and TRBJ2-7, with 9 bases lining up with TRBD1. The V gene's germline CDR1 is SGHTA and CDR2 FQGNSA. V was clipped by 1 base and J by 1 base; unmatched bases: 5. The CDR3 has 16 amino acids. The CDR3 region has the DNA TGTGCCAGCAGCTTAGGGAGCGGGACAGGGTCCTACGAGCAGTACTTC. Amino acid sequence: CASSLGSGTGSYEQYF.

The rearrangement links TRBV10-3 to TRBJ2-7; 10 nucleotides agree with TRBD1. CDR3 length: 16 residues. V was pared by 2 bases and J by 2 bases, with 6 bases of the junction left unmatched. Looked up from germline, CDR1 is ENHRY and CDR2 is SYGVKD. The CDR3 sequence: CAISEPGTGDTYEQYF. The CDR3 bases are TGTGCCATCAGTGAGCCAGGGACAGGGGATACCTACGAGCAGTACTTC.

The V and J genes are TRBV28 and TRBJ1-5; 7 bases agree with TRBD1. The CDR3 totals 14 residues. Germline-derived CDR1 and CDR2 are MDHEN and SYDVKM. With 2 bases clipped from V and 7 bases from J, the junction kept 5 bases outside the gene matches. In DNA form, the CDR3 reads TGTGCCAGCAGTTTACCTCAGGGGGGCCAGCCCCAGCATTTT. Residues: CASSLPQGGQPQHF.

The chain carries TRBV7-8 and TRBJ2-7; D possibly corresponds to TRBD1 (6 bases). The CDR3 totals 14 residues. Germline CDR1 and CDR2: SGHVS and FQNEAQ. Trimming left V 2 bases short and J 2 bases short, with 10 bases between. CDR3 region: CASSLTRTAYEQYF. The CDR3 DNA follows: TGTGCCAGCAGCTTAACTAGGACAGCCTACGAGCAGTACTTC.

The CDR3 sequence: CASSSLDRSSYEQYF. In nucleotides, the CDR3 is TGTGCCAGCAGTTCTCTAGACAGAAGTTCCTACGAGCAGTACTTC. The chain carries TRBV28 and TRBJ2-7; possibly TRBD1 for D (5 bases). CDR1 and CDR2 from the germline V gene are MDHEN and SYDVKM. V lost 4 bases to trimming and J lost 1 base, with 14 bases between them. This CDR3 contains 15 residues.

The chain combines TRBV13 with TRBJ1-1, with D possibly matching TRBD1 (6 bases). The CDR3 is made up of 15 amino acids. Trimming took 3 bases from V and 0 from J, leaving 11 bases between them. The germline gives CDR1 PRHDT, CDR2 FYEKMQ (reference sequence). The DNA for the CDR3 is TGTGCCAGCAGCTTGTTATCAGGGGTGAACACTGAAGCTTTCTTT. Translation: CASSLLSGVNTEAFF.

Only one count was recorded for this clone. V gene TRBV27 combines with J gene TRBJ1-6; the D is unclear. The germline V gene encodes CDR1 MNHEY and CDR2 SMNVEV (reference sequence). V dropped 4 bases and J dropped 6 bases, with 7 bases sitting between them. The CDR3 is 13 residues long. The CDR3: CASSYEGNSPLHF. The CDR3 coding sequence is TGTGCCAGCAGTTACGAGGGTAATTCACCCCTCCACTTT.

The chain is built from TRBV29-1 and TRBJ1-1, with unresolved D. CDR3 size: 13 residues. V lost 4 bases, J lost 0 bases, and 9 bases lay in between. Germline V gene data show CDR1 as SQVTM and CDR2 as ANQGSEA. The CDR3 region has the DNA TGCAGCGTTGGTCAACTCATGAACACTGAAGCTTTCTTT. Amino acid sequence: CSVGQLMNTEAFF.

The chain carries TRBV29-1 and TRBJ2-4, with 9 bases lining up with TRBD1. Germline V gene data show CDR1 as SQVTM and CDR2 as ANQGSEA. After removal of 7 bases from V and 6 bases from J, the junction contained 10 bases not matched to a gene. The CDR3 length is 14 residues. The CDR3 sequence: CSGKAGTGRNIQYF. The CDR3 coding sequence is TGCAGCGGAAAAGCCGGGACAGGGAGAAACATTCAGTACTTC.

The rearrangement uses TRBV6-5 and TRBJ1-5; 9 bases line up with TRBD1. V was clipped by 6 bases and J by 4 bases; unmatched bases: 4. The CDR3 sequence is 14 residues long. In germline, CDR1 is MNHEY, CDR2 SVGAGI. The chain's CDR3 is CASRDRGGNQPQHF. CDR3 bases: TGTGCCAGCAGGGACAGGGGAGGAAATCAGCCCCAGCATTTT.

V usage is TRBV4-1 and J usage is TRBJ2-7; TRBD1 might be the D (5 bases). The germline V gene has CDR1 MGHRA and CDR2 YSYEKL. V was trimmed by 0 bases and J by 3 bases, leaving 18 bases between them. The CDR3 is 17 residues long. CDR3 in DNA: TGCGCCAGCAGCCAAGACCGGACACCGGTTTCTTTCTACGAGCAGTACTTC. Protein product: CASSQDRTPVSFYEQYF.

This chain uses TRBV28 with TRBJ2-7, with D tentatively TRBD2 (6 bases). Per germline, CDR1 MDHEN and CDR2 SYDVKM. CDR3 length: 15 amino acids. Trimming cost V 1 base and J 1 base, with 11 bases left between them. The CDR3: CASSLSLRGSYEQYF. The CDR3 DNA sequence: TGTGCCAGCAGTTTATCCTTGCGGGGATCCTACGAGCAGTACTTC.

This chain links TRBV6-1 with TRBJ2-1; TRBD1 aligns across 8 bases. Germline V gene lookup returns CDR1 MNHNS and CDR2 SASEGT. The CDR3 length is 14 residues. V trimming: 6 bases; J trimming: 9 bases; junction bases outside the gene matches: 10. The CDR3 DNA sequence: TGTGCCAGCAGAATTGGACAGGGTAACGGTGAGCAGTTCTTC. Protein: CASRIGQGNGEQFF.

The V and J genes are TRBV7-9 and TRBJ1-1, with TRBD1 as a possible D gene (5 bases). The CDR3 has 17 residues. Trimming took off 3 bases at V and 0 bases at J, with 17 bases between the two ends. Germline values: CDR1 SEHNR, CDR2 FQNEAQ (reference sequence). The CDR3 is CASSLTETLSMNTEAFF. The CDR3 DNA is TGTGCCAGCAGCTTGACAGAGACATTATCCATGAACACTGAAGCTTTCTTT. The full variable domain, completed using reference TRBV7-9 and TRBJ1-1, is DTGVSQNPRHKITKRGQNVTFRCDPISEHNRLYWYRQTLGQGPEFLTYFQNEAQLEKSRLLSDRFSAERPKGSFSTLEIQRTEQGDSAMYLCASSLTETLSMNTEAFFGQGTRLTVV.

The table lists this clone with a few counts. This chain links TRBV6-6 with TRBJ2-7, with D possibly TRBD1 on 5 matching bases. Trimming removed 3 bases at V and 6 bases at J, with 12 bases between. CDR1 and CDR2 (germline): MNHNY, SVGAGI (reference sequence). There are 13 residues in the CDR3. The CDR3 is CASSYIGESEQYF. CDR3 nucleotide sequence: TGTGCCAGCAGTTATATAGGGGAAAGCGAGCAGTACTTC.

The gene calls are TRBV6-5 and TRBJ2-3; 10 positions agree with TRBD2. Germline CDR1 and CDR2: MNHEY and SVGAGI. V was pared by 3 bases and J by 5 bases, with 5 bases of the junction left unmatched. The CDR3 loop spans 15 amino acids. Here the CDR3 reads CASSYLPSGRDTQYF. The CDR3 region has the DNA TGTGCCAGCAGTTATCTACCTAGCGGGAGAGATACGCAGTATTTT.

The chain uses TRBV4-3 and TRBJ1-6; a weak D match, TRBD1 (5 bases). The CDR3 spans 18 residues. Germline CDR1 is LGHNA and CDR2 is YSLEER. V was cut by 5 bases and J by 6 bases, with 23 bases left in between. The CDR3 spells CASSASDLTGGGNSPLHF. The CDR3 region has the DNA TGCGCCAGCAGCGCTAGCGACCTTACAGGCGGGGGTAATTCACCCCTCCACTTT.

In its sample, this clone was seen once. The chain uses TRBV11-2 and TRBJ1-3; TRBD1 might be the D (5 bases). Germline V CDR1 and CDR2: SGHAT, FQNNGV. This CDR3 comprises 15 residues. Trimming left V 2 bases short and J 2 bases short, with 10 bases between. The CDR3 bases are TGTGCCAGCAGCTTATCGGGGGACCCTGGAAACACCATATATTTT. Protein: CASSLSGDPGNTIYF.

This chain joins TRBV5-8 and TRBJ2-1, with 10 bases aligning to TRBD2. The length of the CDR3 is 13 residues. V lost 1 base, J lost 15 bases, and 7 bases stayed unmatched. The germline V gene encodes CDR1 SGHTS and CDR2 YDEGEE. The CDR3 region is CASSLLSGRGTFF. CDR3 coding DNA: TGTGCCAGCAGCTTGTTAAGCGGGAGGGGGACGTTCTTC.